There are a few counts of the clone carrying this T cell receptor beta chain. The antigen is not known. Germline V lookup: CDR1 DFQATT, CDR2 SNEGSKA (reference sequence). Trimming removed 0 bases from V and 4 bases from J, with 12 bases in between. The CDR3 is 14 amino acids. The source of the sample is a study of identical twins. Template switching added a universal primer binding site, and final cDNA carried unique molecular identifiers. TCRdb reprocessed the 5' RACE reads via MiXCR and lists one record per CDR3 protein. Here the sample spans more than 1.5 million distinct CDR3 sequences, under 35% being singletons. Study-wide findings and caveats: Memory repertoires lacked the insertion deficit that abundant cord blood beta clonotypes showed. Sequences that were out-of-frame, alpha and twin-shared displayed an excess of low generation probability.

J is TRBJ1-2 and V is TRBV20-1; D unclear. This receptor was taken from a newborn girl in good health. Sequences were obtained from cord blood. The CDR3 sequence: CSARELLLTYGYTF. CDR3 nucleotide sequence: TGCAGTGCTAGAGAACTCCTACTTACCTATGGCTACACCTTC.